Shown below are 11 T cell receptor beta chains from a single sample sequenced in a study of STAT5B mutations in CD4+ large granular lymphocyte leukemia. The table came from immunoSEQ multiplex PCR; TCRdb's copy has only in-frame clones and leaves some out. The table includes tens of thousands of clones, about four fifths detected once. The sequenced sample was CD4+ T cells from blood buffy coats. All receptors come from a human donor in good health.

This clone is classed as medium-sized. The V and J genes are TRBV5-1 and TRBJ2-7, with D possibly being TRBD2 (6 bases). Trimming removed 4 bases from V and 6 bases from J, with 17 bases in between. The CDR3 is made up of 14 amino acids. Germline V lookup: CDR1 SGHRS, CDR2 YFSETQ. For the CDR3, the DNA is TGCGCCAGCAGCACGGGGGTTCCGCTAAGCGAGCAGTACTTC. It specifies CASSTGVPLSEQYF. Full variable domain (remainder filled in from reference TRBV5-1 and TRBJ2-7): KAGVTQTPRYLIKTRGQQVTLSCSPISGHRSVSWYQQTPGQGLQFLFEYFSETQRNKGNFPGRFSGRQFSNSRSEMNVSTLELGDSALYLCASSTGVPLSEQYFGPGTRLTVT.

A word on this clone: An end of the junction does not agree with germline; a read error may underlie this. The chain carries TRBV2 and TRBJ1-5, with D tentatively TRBD1 (6 bases). The length of the CDR3 is 15 residues. Germline V gene data show CDR1 as SNHLY and CDR2 as FYNNEI. The CDR3 DNA reads TGTGCCAGCAGAGAAGCACAGGGCGGCAATCAGCCCCAGCATTTT. This translates into CASREAQGGNQPQHF.

The rearrangement joins TRBV15 to TRBJ2-6; D ambiguous. Germline loops: CDR1 LNHNV, CDR2 YYDKDF (reference sequence). Trimming took 0 bases from V and 2 from J, leaving 8 bases between them. This CDR3 is built from 16 residues. This CDR3 is CATSRDLGTGANVLTF. In nucleotides, the CDR3 is TGTGCCACCAGCAGAGATCTAGGGACTGGGGCCAACGTCCTGACTTTC.

V is TRBV14 and J is TRBJ2-5; 10 nucleotides line up with TRBD2. Germline CDR1 and CDR2: SGHDN and FVKESK. This CDR3 region has 14 residues. V lost 5 bases and J lost 5; bases outside the gene matches: 5. CDR3 coding DNA: TGTGCCAGCAGCTCGCTAGCGGGAGCGGAGACCCAGTACTTC. It yields the protein CASSSLAGAETQYF.

This clone was detected only a few times. The chain carries TRBV7-2 and TRBJ1-5; TRBD1 might be the D (5 bases). V shed 5 bases and J shed 5 bases, with 10 bases lying between them. The germline gives CDR1 SGHTA, CDR2 FQGNSA. CDR3 length: 13 amino acids. The CDR3 DNA sequence: TGTGCCAGCAGCAATCAGGGACATCAGCCCCAGCATTTT. Translation: CASSNQGHQPQHF.

The chain joins TRBV7-3 to TRBJ1-2, with TRBD1 identical over 9 bases. The J segment lost 7 bases and the V segment lost 5 bases, leaving 11 bases of the junction unmatched. Looked up from germline, CDR1 is SGHTA and CDR2 is FQGTGA. The CDR3 runs to 15 residues. The chain's CDR3 is CASSKLPGQGSGYTF. CDR3 nucleotide sequence: TGTGCCAGCAGCAAACTTCCGGGACAGGGTAGTGGCTACACCTTC.

This sequence joins TRBV2 and TRBJ1-2; no definite D call. The CDR3 runs 15 residues. Germline V gene lookup returns CDR1 SNHLY and CDR2 FYNNEI. V was shortened by 4 bases and J by 2 bases, with 14 bases between the two germline ends. CDR3 region: CASSGVSLINYGYTF. CDR3 sequence (DNA): TGTGCCAGCAGTGGGGTTAGCCTAATAAACTATGGCTACACCTTC.

The genes are TRBV6-6 and TRBJ2-7, with D perhaps matching TRBD1 or TRBD2 (5 bases each). This CDR3 has 14 residues. The germline V gene encodes CDR1 MNHNY and CDR2 SVGAGI (reference sequence). Trimming pared 0 bases from V and 0 bases from J, leaving 6 bases between. The CDR3 reads CASSYSGGSYEQYF. The CDR3 nucleotides are TGTGCCAGCAGTTACTCTGGGGGCTCCTACGAGCAGTACTTC.

This clone was seen more than once but under ten times. The V and J genes are TRBV5-1 and TRBJ2-7; D uncertain. Between the trimmed V and J ends, which lost 7 bases and 0 bases, there was a span of 11 bases. The CDR3 has 13 residues. Germline values: CDR1 SGHRS, CDR2 YFSETQ. CDR3 nucleotide sequence: TGCGCCAGCTCGCCTTTAAGCTCCTACGAGCAGTACTTC. This sequence encodes CASSPLSSYEQYF.

This chain connects TRBV18 to TRBJ1-2; D perhaps matches TRBD1 (6 bases). Per the germline V gene, CDR1 is KGHSH and CDR2 is LQKENI. V was shortened by 4 bases and J by 4 bases, with 16 bases between the two germline ends. CDR3 length: 15 amino acids. The CDR3 DNA reads TGTGCCAGCTCACTAACAGCGGGACAAAGCTATGGCTACACCTTC. This encodes CASSLTAGQSYGYTF.

The rearrangement uses TRBV5-1 and TRBJ2-1; 11 bases align to TRBD2. The CDR3 runs 16 residues. The germline V gene has CDR1 SGHRS and CDR2 YFSETQ. V gave up 4 bases and J gave up 3 bases; unmatched junction bases: 6. The CDR3 loop reads CASSQKGLADYNEQFF. CDR3 nucleotide sequence: TGCGCCAGCAGCCAAAAGGGACTAGCGGACTACAATGAGCAGTTCTTC.